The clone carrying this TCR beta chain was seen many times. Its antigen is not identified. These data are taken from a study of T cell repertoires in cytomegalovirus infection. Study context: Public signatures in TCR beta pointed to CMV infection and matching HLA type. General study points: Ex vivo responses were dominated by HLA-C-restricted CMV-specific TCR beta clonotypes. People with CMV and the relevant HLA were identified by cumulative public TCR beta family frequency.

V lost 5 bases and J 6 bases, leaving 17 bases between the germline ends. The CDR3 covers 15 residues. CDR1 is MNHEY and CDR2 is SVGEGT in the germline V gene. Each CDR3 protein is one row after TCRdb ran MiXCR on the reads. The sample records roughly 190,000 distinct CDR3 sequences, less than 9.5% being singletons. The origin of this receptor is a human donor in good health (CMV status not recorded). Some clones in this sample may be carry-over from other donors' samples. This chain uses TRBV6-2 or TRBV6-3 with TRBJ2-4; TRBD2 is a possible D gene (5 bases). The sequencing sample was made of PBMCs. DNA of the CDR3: TGTGCCAGCAGTCCAGTGGGAGTTCGACGAAACATTCAGTACTTC. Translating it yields CASSPVGVRRNIQYF.